This T cell receptor (beta chain) originates from a study of blood T cell repertoires in COVID-19. In the study's own analysis: Counts of nucleated cells, estimated from reference gene primer amplification, were obtained. Clones were sequenced by immunoSEQ multiplex PCR, and TCRdb holds only the in-frame ones, with some missing. The V and J calls and clone size come from that table; D and trimming were worked out from the DNA. The repertoire holds 150,000 to 200,000 clones, with 65% to 90% as singletons. With 3 bases clipped from V and 4 bases from J, the junction kept 10 bases outside the gene matches. Germline CDR1 reads LGHDT; CDR2 reads YNNKEL (reference sequence). This CDR3 has 18 residues.

Sequenced input: peripheral blood. V is TRBV3-1 (or the pseudogene TRBV3-2) and J is TRBJ2-1, with 12 bases aligning to TRBD2. The sequence derives from a man in his fifties with active or convalescent COVID-19. The CDR3 coding sequence is TGTGCCAGCAGCCAGCCTCTAGCGGGGGGGCCGGGTTACAATGAGCAGTTCTTC. Translated, it gives CASSQPLAGGPGYNEQFF.